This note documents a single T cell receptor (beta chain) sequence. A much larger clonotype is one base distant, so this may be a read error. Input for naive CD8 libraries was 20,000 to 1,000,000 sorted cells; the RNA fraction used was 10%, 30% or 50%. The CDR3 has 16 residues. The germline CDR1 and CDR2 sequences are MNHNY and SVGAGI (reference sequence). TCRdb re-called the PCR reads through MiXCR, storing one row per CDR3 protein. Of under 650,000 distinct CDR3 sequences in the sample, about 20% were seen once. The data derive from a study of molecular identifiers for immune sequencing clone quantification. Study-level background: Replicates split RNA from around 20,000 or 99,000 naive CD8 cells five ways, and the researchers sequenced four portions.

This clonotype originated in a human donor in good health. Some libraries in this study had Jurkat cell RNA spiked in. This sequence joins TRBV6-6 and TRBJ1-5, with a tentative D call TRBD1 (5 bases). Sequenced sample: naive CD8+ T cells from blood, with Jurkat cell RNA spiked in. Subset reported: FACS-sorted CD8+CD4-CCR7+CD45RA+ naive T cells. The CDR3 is CAAWDWVFLLGQPQHF. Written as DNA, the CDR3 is TGTGCTGCGTGGGACTGGGTGTTCTTGTTGGGTCAGCCCCAGCATTTT.